This passage covers 28 T cell receptor beta chains from one sample sequenced in a study of human T cells and chemical hapten exposure. MiXCR, applied by TCRdb to the RACE reads, yields one record per CDR3 protein. The repertoire holds roughly 380,000 distinct CDR3 sequences, with around 5% as singletons. Sample time point: patch test 1, 2 weeks after DPC sensitization. This sample's treatment: therapeutic diphenylcyclopropenone sensitization with weekly scalp DPC. The sequenced sample was whole blood, obtained in connection with sensitization to the hapten diphenylcyclopropenone (DPC). Source of these receptors: a woman between 45 and 65 years old with alopecia areata. Some clones in this sample may be carry-over from other donors' samples.

This chain joins TRBV6-1 and TRBJ1-4, with D uncertain. This CDR3 contains 17 residues. Germline V gives CDR1 MNHNS, CDR2 SASEGT. V was pared by 6 bases and J by 4 bases, with 21 bases between. The CDR3 bases are TGTGCCAGCAGCAATACTTGGACCGGACCCAATAATGAAAAACTGTTTTTT. Translation gives CASSNTWTGPNNEKLFF.

This clonotype was detected ten times or more. The V call is TRBV7-9, the J call TRBJ2-6; 7 bases are shared with TRBD1. Germline CDR1 reads SEHNR; CDR2 reads FQNEAQ (reference sequence). V dropped 5 bases and J dropped 2; count of bases not matched to a gene: 3. The CDR3 covers 15 residues. The CDR3: CASSHRGPGANVLTF. CDR3 nucleotides: TGTGCCAGCAGCCACAGGGGCCCTGGGGCCAACGTCCTGACTTTC.

This clonotype was counted at least ten times. The rearrangement uses TRBV11-1 and TRBJ2-1, with 8 bases identical to TRBD1. This CDR3 has 15 residues. V gave up 2 bases and J gave up 4 bases; unmatched junction bases: 4. The germline CDR1 and CDR2 sequences are SGHAT and FQDESV (reference sequence). The CDR3 loop is CASSLKQGGYNEQFF. Written as DNA, the CDR3 is TGTGCCAGCAGCTTAAAACAGGGGGGATACAATGAGCAGTTCTTC. Looking up the rest from reference TRBV11-1 and TRBJ2-1 gives the full variable domain: EAEVAQSPRYKITEKSQAVAFWCDPISGHATLYWYRQILGQGPELLVQFQDESVVDDSQLPKDRFSAERLKGVDSTLKIQPAELGDSAMYLCASSLKQGGYNEQFFGPGTRLTVL.

This clonotype was seen repeatedly, ten times or more. The chain combines TRBV7-8 with TRBJ1-6; possibly TRBD1 for D (6 bases). CDR3 length equals 15 residues. Germline-derived CDR1 and CDR2 are SGHVS and FQNEAQ. V was cut by 2 bases and J by 8 bases, with 13 bases left in between. The CDR3 loop is CASSLTGGRDSPLHF. CDR3 nucleotides: TGTGCCAGCAGCTTAACGGGGGGCCGCGATTCACCCCTCCACTTT.

The J gene is TRBJ1-1, the V gene TRBV7-8; D remains ambiguous. V lost 0 bases and J lost 6, with 11 bases in between. Germline V gives CDR1 SGHVS, CDR2 FQNEAQ. The CDR3 contains 14 residues. CDR3 nucleotide sequence: TGTGCCAGCAGCTTAGCGAACCAGGCCCCTGAAGCTTTCTTT. Translated, it gives CASSLANQAPEAFF.

This clonotype was detected a few times. J is TRBJ2-3 and V is TRBV4-2; D call uncertain. CDR1 and CDR2 from the germline V gene are LGHNA and YNFKEQ. Trimming took off 0 bases at V and 1 base at J, with 5 bases between the two ends. This CDR3 contains 14 residues. The DNA of the CDR3 is TGTGCCAGCAGCCAAGACGCTGGCACAGATACGCAGTATTTT. Residues: CASSQDAGTDTQYF.

This clonotype showed up just a few times. This sequence joins TRBV20-1 and TRBJ2-1; 11 nucleotides agree with TRBD2. CDR3 length: 17 amino acids. The trim removed 0 bases at V and 10 bases at J, leaving 14 bases unmatched. Germline V gene lookup returns CDR1 DFQATT and CDR2 SNEGSKA (reference sequence). The CDR3 DNA is TGCAGTGCTAGAGATAGGGGGACTAGCGGACTCCAGGGAGAGCAGTTCTTC. It yields the protein CSARDRGTSGLQGEQFF.

This clonotype was detected only a few times. This CDR3 is CASGLGQGQDIQYF. The CDR3 DNA reads as TGTGCTAGTGGTTTGGGACAGGGACAGGACATTCAGTACTTC. The V gene is TRBV12-5, the J gene TRBJ2-4, with 8 nucleotides matching TRBD1. The junction had 4 bases not matched to a gene; V was cut back by 1 base and J by 8 bases. The CDR3 is 14 residues long. Germline V gene data show CDR1 as LGHNT and CDR2 as FRNRAP. The complete variable domain, with remaining parts taken from reference TRBV12-5 and TRBJ2-4, reads DARVTQTPRHKVTEMGQEVTMRCQPILGHNTVFWYRQTMMQGLELLAYFRNRAPLDDSGMPKDRFSAEMPDATLATLKIQPSEPRDSAVYFCASGLGQGQDIQYFGAGTRLSVL.

At least ten counts were recorded for this clonotype. This sequence joins TRBV28 and TRBJ2-1; TRBD2 is a possible D gene (5 bases). The V end was cut by 1 base, the J end by 7 bases, with 11 bases between. The germline CDR1 and CDR2 sequences are MDHEN and SYDVKM. The CDR3 length is 14 residues. DNA for the CDR3: TGTGCCAGCAGTTTATCGGACTCCATAAATGAGCAGTTCTTC. This gives the protein CASSLSDSINEQFF.

The sample holds a few counts of this clonotype. This sequence joins TRBV29-1 and TRBJ2-3; D gene unclear. V was clipped by 5 bases and J by 6 bases, with 18 bases between them. Germline assignment: CDR1 SQVTM and CDR2 ANQGSEA. The CDR3 runs to 14 residues. Here the CDR3 DNA reads TGCAGCGTTCTGGCCCCTAGGGTCATTGATACGCAGTATTTT. Translation gives CSVLAPRVIDTQYF.

This clonotype was found many times. This chain connects TRBV13 to TRBJ2-2; 9 positions match TRBD1. Germline V gene sequence: CDR1 PRHDT, CDR2 FYEKMQ (reference sequence). CDR3 length: 15 amino acids. Trimming took 4 bases from V and 7 from J; bases not matched to a gene: 7. The CDR3: CASSSFGTGNGELFF. The CDR3 nucleotides are TGTGCCAGCAGCTCATTTGGGACAGGGAACGGGGAGCTGTTTTTT. The variable domain in full, with the rest retrieved from reference TRBV13 and TRBJ2-2, is AAGVIQSPRHLIKEKRETATLKCYPIPRHDTVYWYQQGPGQDPQFLISFYEKMQSDKGSIPDRFSAQQFSDYHSELNMSSLELGDSALYFCASSSFGTGNGELFFGEGSRLTVL.

This clonotype was counted many times. This CDR3 is CASSLGEWDEQFF. As DNA, the CDR3 is TGTGCCAGCAGTTTAGGAGAGTGGGATGAGCAGTTCTTC. V is TRBV12-3 or TRBV12-4 and J is TRBJ2-1; D is unresolved. CDR3 length equals 13 residues. V lost 1 base to trimming and J lost 8 bases, with 9 bases between them.

At least ten counts were recorded for this clonotype. This chain joins TRBV29-1 and TRBJ1-2; TRBD1 agrees at 12 bases. The germline V gene has CDR1 SQVTM and CDR2 ANQGSEA. The CDR3 covers 13 residues. Trimming took 4 bases from V and 8 from J; bases not matched to a gene: 5. The DNA for the CDR3 is TGCAGCGTTGTGGGACAGGGGGCGAAGGGCTACACCTTC. Encoded protein: CSVVGQGAKGYTF.

The chain recombines TRBV6-2 or TRBV6-3 with TRBJ2-1, with 11 bases fitting TRBD2. The trim removed 7 bases at V and 6 bases at J, leaving 8 bases unmatched. Germline V gene sequence: CDR1 MNHEY, CDR2 SVGEGT. This CDR3 has 15 amino acids. CDR3: CASNDLAGGRNEQFF. The CDR3 DNA is TGTGCCAGCAATGATCTAGCGGGGGGCCGCAATGAGCAGTTCTTC.

This clonotype has ten or more counts. The J gene is TRBJ2-4, the V gene TRBV5-1, with 7 bases matching TRBD1. This CDR3 spans 13 amino acids. Losses at the gene ends were 4 bases for V and 3 bases for J; bases not matched to a gene: 1. In germline, CDR1 is SGHRS, CDR2 YFSETQ. CDR3 nucleotide sequence: TGCGCCAGCAGCAGGGACAGCAAAAACATTCAGTACTTC. It is translated as CASSRDSKNIQYF. The variable domain in full, completed from reference TRBV5-1 and TRBJ2-4, reads KAGVTQTPRYLIKTRGQQVTLSCSPISGHRSVSWYQQTPGQGLQFLFEYFSETQRNKGNFPGRFSGRQFSNSRSEMNVSTLELGDSALYLCASSRDSKNIQYFGAGTRLSVL.

The DNA of the CDR3 is TGCAGTGCTTTGGCCAGGGACGACACTGAAGCTTTCTTT. Protein sequence: CSALARDDTEAFF. The chain carries TRBV20-1 and TRBJ1-1; TRBD1 is a possible D gene (5 bases). Per germline, CDR1 DFQATT and CDR2 SNEGSKA (reference sequence). Trimming pared 5 bases from V and 3 bases from J, leaving 13 bases between. The CDR3 loop spans 13 amino acids.

This clonotype was detected a few times. The V gene is TRBV15, the J gene TRBJ1-1, with unresolved D. Trimming removed 4 bases at V and 3 bases at J, with 12 bases between. This CDR3 comprises 14 residues. Per the germline V gene, CDR1 is LNHNV and CDR2 is YYDKDF (reference sequence). CDR3: CATSTITRDTEAFF. The CDR3 nucleotides are TGTGCCACCAGCACGATTACGAGAGACACTGAAGCTTTCTTT.

This clonotype was seen more than once but under ten times. The rearrangement uses TRBV5-5 and TRBJ2-7; D gene unclear. Germline V CDR1 and CDR2: SGHKS, YYEKEE (reference sequence). Trimming cost V 1 base and J 2 bases, with 10 bases left between them. This CDR3 has 14 residues. This CDR3 is CASSLTSAPYEQYF. The CDR3 coding sequence is TGTGCCAGCAGCTTGACGAGCGCACCCTACGAGCAGTACTTC.

At least ten counts were recorded for this clonotype. V gene TRBV4-1 combines with J gene TRBJ1-5, with D perhaps TRBD1 (5 bases). This CDR3 has 14 amino acids. From germline, CDR1 is MGHRA and CDR2 YSYEKL. Trimming cost V 1 base and J 6 bases, with 10 bases left between them. The CDR3: CASSQVREGQPQHF. CDR3 bases: TGCGCCAGCAGCCAAGTCAGGGAGGGTCAGCCCCAGCATTTT.

This clonotype was seen at least ten times. The V and J genes are TRBV15 and TRBJ2-1; 7 nucleotides align to TRBD1. CDR1 and CDR2 (germline): LNHNV, YYDKDF (reference sequence). CDR3 length: 14 amino acids. V trimming: 4 bases; J trimming: 8 bases; junction bases outside the gene matches: 8. The CDR3 region has the DNA TGTGCCACCAGCAATAGACAGGGAGTGGATGAGCAGTTCTTC. Amino acids: CATSNRQGVDEQFF. Combining the CDR3 with reference TRBV15 and TRBJ2-1 gives the whole variable domain DAMVIQNPRYQVTQFGKPVTLSCSQTLNHNVMYWYQQKSSQAPKLLFHYYDKDFNNEADTPDNFQSRRPNTSFCFLDIRSPGLGDTAMYLCATSNRQGVDEQFFGPGTRLTVL.

The V gene is TRBV20-1, the J gene TRBJ1-1; no definite D call. From germline, CDR1 is DFQATT and CDR2 SNEGSKA (reference sequence). The CDR3 contains 13 residues. Trimming pared 7 bases from V and 1 base from J, leaving 13 bases between. The CDR3 sequence: CSVSPDGNTEAFF. DNA of the CDR3: TGCAGTGTCTCCCCGGATGGGAACACTGAAGCTTTCTTT.

This clonotype was observed at least ten times. The chain uses TRBV7-2 and TRBJ1-6; D is perhaps TRBD1 (6 bases). This CDR3 region has 14 residues. The germline V gene has CDR1 SGHTA and CDR2 FQGNSA. Deletions cut 3 bases from V and 7 bases from J, with 10 bases between. DNA for the CDR3: TGTGCCAGCAGCTTTAACAGGGAAAATTCACCCCTCCACTTT. As protein: CASSFNRENSPLHF.

V gene TRBV7-3 combines with J gene TRBJ2-1; tentative D call: TRBD2 (5 bases). The germline V gene has CDR1 SGHTA and CDR2 FQGTGA. V was cut by 1 base and J by 10 bases, with 8 bases left in between. This CDR3 is 12 amino acids long. CDR3 nucleotides: TGTGCCAGCAGCTTAATTACGGGGGAGCAGTTCTTC. Translation gives CASSLITGEQFF.

Ten or more counts support this clonotype. The chain is built from TRBV5-6 and TRBJ2-1, with D maybe TRBD1 (5 bases). CDR3 length: 16 amino acids. Trimming left V 2 bases short and J 3 bases short, with 15 bases between. The germline V gene encodes CDR1 SGHDT and CDR2 YYEEEE. CDR3 in amino acids: CASSLFTGRNYNEQFF. DNA of the CDR3: TGTGCCAGCAGCTTATTTACAGGCCGTAACTACAATGAGCAGTTCTTC.

There are a few counts of this clonotype. The chain combines TRBV20-1 with TRBJ1-1; TRBD1 is a possible D gene (5 bases). V was clipped by 6 bases and J by 5 bases, with 13 bases between them. The germline gives CDR1 DFQATT, CDR2 SNEGSKA (reference sequence). The CDR3 runs 12 residues. The CDR3 reads CSANRGDTEAFF. DNA for the CDR3: TGCAGTGCCAACCGGGGGGATACTGAAGCTTTCTTT.

Many counts were recorded for this clonotype. The V call is TRBV27, the J call TRBJ2-3, with D possibly TRBD2 on 5 matching bases. This CDR3 is built from 13 residues. CDR1 MNHEY and CDR2 SMNVEV come from the germline V gene (reference sequence). V was cut by 2 bases and J by 7 bases, with 10 bases left in between. The CDR3 loop reads CASSLATGNTQYF. Written as DNA, the CDR3 is TGTGCCAGCAGTTTAGCCACCGGGAATACGCAGTATTTT.

Many counts were recorded for this clonotype. The chain uses TRBV11-2 and TRBJ2-2; 8 bases agree with TRBD2. Per the germline V gene, CDR1 is SGHAT and CDR2 is FQNNGV. The CDR3 totals 16 residues. V lost 4 bases, J lost 3 bases, and 7 bases stayed unmatched. CDR3 sequence: CASSSVWRGDTGELFF. The DNA for the CDR3 is TGTGCCAGCAGCTCAGTTTGGCGGGGGGACACCGGGGAGCTGTTTTTT.

This clonotype was counted at least ten times. The chain joins TRBV29-1 to TRBJ2-7, with 13 bases lining up with TRBD2. Germline V CDR1 and CDR2: SQVTM, ANQGSEA. V was pared by 5 bases and J by 1 base, with 2 bases of the junction left unmatched. This CDR3 contains 14 residues. Written as DNA, the CDR3 is TGCAGCGTTCGACTAGCGGGAGGTTCCTACGAGCAGTACTTC. As protein: CSVRLAGGSYEQYF.